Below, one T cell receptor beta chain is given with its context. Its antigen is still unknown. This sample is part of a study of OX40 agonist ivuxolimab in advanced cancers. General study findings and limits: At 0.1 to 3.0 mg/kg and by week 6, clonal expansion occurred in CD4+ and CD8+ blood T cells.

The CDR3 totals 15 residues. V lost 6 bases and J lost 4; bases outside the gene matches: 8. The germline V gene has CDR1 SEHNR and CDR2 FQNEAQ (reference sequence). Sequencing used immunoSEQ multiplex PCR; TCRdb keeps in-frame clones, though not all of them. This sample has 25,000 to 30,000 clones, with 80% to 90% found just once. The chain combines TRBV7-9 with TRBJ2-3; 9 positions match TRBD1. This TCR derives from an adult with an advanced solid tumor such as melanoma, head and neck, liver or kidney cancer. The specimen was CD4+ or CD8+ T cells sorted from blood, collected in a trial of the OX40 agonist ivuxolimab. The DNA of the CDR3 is TGTGCCAGCAGACTAACAGGGGGCCGGGCAGATACGCAGTATTTT. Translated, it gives CASRLTGGRADTQYF.